The 8 T cell receptor beta chains below were found in one sample sequenced in a study of Graves' ophthalmopathy and Graves' hyperthyroidism. Amplification from RNA transcripts yielded the TCR beta CDR3 regions. The library came from an HTBI-primed first-round RT-PCR and a second-round multiplex PCR. TCRdb recomputed calls from the multiplex PCR reads with MiXCR, one row per CDR3 protein. Of hundreds of thousands of distinct CDR3 sequences detected, 20% to 25% appear once; the ten largest clones hold roughly 7.4%. Source material: peripheral blood. The receptors originated from a woman aged 18-29 years with stable Graves' hyperthyroidism. Some clones in this sample may be carry-over from other donors' samples.

On this clonotype itself: At one of its ends the junction is not consistent with the germline gene, which may arise from a read error. The rearrangement links TRBV28 to TRBJ1-5, with 7 positions matching TRBD1. Germline V gives CDR1 MDHEN, CDR2 SYDVKM. This CDR3 region has 18 residues. DNA for the CDR3: TGTGCCAGCAGTTTGCGGGAAATCAGGGGGGGAATATATCAGCCTCAGCATTTT. Protein product: CASSLREIRGGIYQPQHF.

This clonotype showed up just a few times. The chain links TRBV19 to TRBJ2-7; a weak D match, TRBD2 (5 bases). Germline loops: CDR1 LNHDA, CDR2 SQIVND (reference sequence). CDR3 length: 13 residues. Trimming removed 5 bases at V and 4 bases at J, with 12 bases between. CDR3 DNA sequence: TGTGCCAGTAGTCCCCGACTAACTTACGAGCAGTACTTC. Its translation is CASSPRLTYEQYF.

As concerns this clonotype: Being one base from a much bigger clone, this may be a read error. The rearrangement links TRBV28 to TRBJ2-7, with D uncertain. Trimming removed 5 bases at V and 2 bases at J, with 13 bases between. The CDR3 consists of 14 residues. Germline-derived CDR1 and CDR2 are MDHEN and SYDVKM. CDR3 protein: CASSGRIVPYEQYF. CDR3 DNA: TGTGCCAGCAGTGGCCGGATAGTACCCTACGAGCAGTACTTC.

This clonotype was detected ten times or more. The chain joins TRBV6-1 to TRBJ1-2; D gene ambiguous. Deletions cut 7 bases from V and 4 bases from J, with 16 bases between. The CDR3 is 14 amino acids. CDR1 is MNHNS, CDR2 SASEGT, per germline. In DNA, the CDR3 is TGTGCCAGCAATGGCCGGGATCACCTCTATGGCTACACCTTC. Translation gives CASNGRDHLYGYTF.

This clonotype was detected ten times or more. The rearrangement uses TRBV20-1 and TRBJ2-7, with D unclear. Trimming pared 3 bases from V and 6 bases from J, leaving 15 bases between. Germline V CDR1 and CDR2: DFQATT, SNEGSKA (reference sequence). The CDR3 runs to 13 residues. In nucleotides, the CDR3 is TGCAGTGCTAGGGTCGACATCACCCTCGAGCAGTACTTC. Encoded protein: CSARVDITLEQYF.

The chain uses TRBV20-1 and TRBJ2-7; D not resolved. With 0 bases removed from V and 3 bases from J, the gap between germline ends came to 12 bases. Germline CDR1 reads DFQATT; CDR2 reads SNEGSKA (reference sequence). The CDR3 has 14 amino acids. CDR3 sequence reads: CSAREFEKSYEQYF. CDR3 sequence (DNA): TGCAGTGCTAGAGAATTTGAGAAGAGCTACGAGCAGTACTTC.

The table lists this clonotype with a few counts. The rearrangement joins TRBV25-1 to TRBJ2-5; 8 bases match TRBD2. This CDR3 comprises 17 residues. Trimming at V came to 3 bases and at J to 1 base, leaving 10 bases not matched to a gene. Germline V gene lookup returns CDR1 MGHDK and CDR2 SYGVNS. CDR3 sequence reads: CASSDPLAGPTQETQYF. CDR3 DNA: TGTGCCAGCAGTGATCCTTTAGCGGGGCCGACCCAAGAGACCCAGTACTTC.

In the case of this clonotype: The junction does not match germline at one end; this may be a read error. The J gene is TRBJ1-1, the V gene TRBV25-1; 7 nucleotides align to TRBD1. CDR3 length: 13 residues. Germline CDR1 is MGHDK and CDR2 is SYGVNS. The CDR3 DNA reads as TGTGCCGTCCGGACAGGAGTCAACACTGAAGCTTGCTTT. It codes for CAVRTGVNTEACF. Using reference TRBV25-1 and TRBJ1-1 for the parts outside the CDR3, the full variable domain is EADIYQTPRYLVIGTGKKITLECSQTMGHDKMYWYQQDPGMELHLIHYSYGVNSTEKGDLSSESTVSRIRTEHFPLTLESARPSHTSQYLCAVRTGVNTEACFGQGTRLTVV.